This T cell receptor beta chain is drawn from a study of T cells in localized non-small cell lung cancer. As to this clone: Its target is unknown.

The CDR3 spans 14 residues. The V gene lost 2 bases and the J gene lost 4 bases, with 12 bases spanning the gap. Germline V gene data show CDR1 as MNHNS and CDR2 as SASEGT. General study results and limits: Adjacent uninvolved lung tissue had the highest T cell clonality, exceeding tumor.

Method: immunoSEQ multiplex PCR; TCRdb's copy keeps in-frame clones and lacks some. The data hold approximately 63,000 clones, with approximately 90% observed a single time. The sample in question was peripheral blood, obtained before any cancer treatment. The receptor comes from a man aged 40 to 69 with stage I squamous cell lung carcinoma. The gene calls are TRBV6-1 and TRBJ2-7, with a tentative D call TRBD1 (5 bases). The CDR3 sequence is CASSEQGLGYEQYF. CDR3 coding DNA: TGTGCCAGCAGTGAACAGGGCCTTGGGTACGAGCAGTACTTC.